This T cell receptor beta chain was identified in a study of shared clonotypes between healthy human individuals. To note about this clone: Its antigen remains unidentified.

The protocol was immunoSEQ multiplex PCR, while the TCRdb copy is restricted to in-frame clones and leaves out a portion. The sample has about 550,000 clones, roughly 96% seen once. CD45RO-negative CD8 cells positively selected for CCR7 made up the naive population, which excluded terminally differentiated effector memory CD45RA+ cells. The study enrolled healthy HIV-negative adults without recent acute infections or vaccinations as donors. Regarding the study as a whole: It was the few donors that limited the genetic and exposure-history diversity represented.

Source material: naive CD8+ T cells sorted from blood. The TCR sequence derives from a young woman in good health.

The CDR3 sequence: CASSSSGRAGYEQYF. In nucleotides, the CDR3 is TGTGCCAGCAGCTCGAGCGGGAGGGCAGGATACGAGCAGTACTTC. V gene TRBV9 combines with J gene TRBJ2-7; 10 bases are a match to TRBD2. In germline, CDR1 is SGDLS, CDR2 YYNGEE. The CDR3 has 15 amino acids. V was pared by 4 bases and J by 4 bases, with 8 bases of the junction left unmatched. Together with reference TRBV9 and TRBJ2-7, the CDR3 gives the full variable domain: DSGVTQTPKHLITATGQRVTLRCSPRSGDLSVYWYQQSLDQGLQFLIQYYNGEERAKGNILERFSAQQFPDLHSELNLSSLELGDSALYFCASSSSGRAGYEQYFGPGTRLTVT.